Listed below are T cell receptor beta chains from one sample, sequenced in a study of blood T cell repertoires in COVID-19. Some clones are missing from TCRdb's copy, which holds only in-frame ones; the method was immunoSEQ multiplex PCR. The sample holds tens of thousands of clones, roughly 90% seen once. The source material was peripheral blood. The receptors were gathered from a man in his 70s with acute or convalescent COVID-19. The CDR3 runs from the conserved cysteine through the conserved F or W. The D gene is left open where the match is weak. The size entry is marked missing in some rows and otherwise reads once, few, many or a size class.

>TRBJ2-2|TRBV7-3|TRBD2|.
TGTGCCAGCAGCTTGGATAGCGGGGTTGACGGGGAGCTGTTTTTT
CASSLDSGVDGELFF
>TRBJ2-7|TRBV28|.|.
TGTGCCACCTTAGGGGTAGGGCGACGGGAGCAGTACTTC
CATLGVGRREQYF
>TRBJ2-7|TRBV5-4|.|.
TGTGCCAGCAGCTTTTCCGGTCTGGAGCAGTACTTC
CASSFSGLEQYF
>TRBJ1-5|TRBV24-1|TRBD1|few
TGTGCCACCAGTGATGGACAGGCTAATCAGCCCCAGCATTTT
CATSDGQANQPQHF
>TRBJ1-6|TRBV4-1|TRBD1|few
TGCGCCAGCAGCCAACTGACAGGGGACTATAATTCACCCCTCCACTTT
CASSQLTGDYNSPLHF
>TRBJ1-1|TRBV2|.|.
TGTGCCAGCAGTGAAGGCGGGGGGCGTGTAGGTACTGAAGCTTTCTTT
CASSEGGGRVGTEAFF
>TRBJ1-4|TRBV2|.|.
TGTGCCAGCAGTGAAACTCAAGGACTAATGGGAGGAAAACTGTTTTTT
CASSETQGLMGGKLFF
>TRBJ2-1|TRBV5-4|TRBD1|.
TGTGCCAGCAGCTTCGGACAGGAACGGAACAATGAGCAGTTCTTC
CASSFGQERNNEQFF
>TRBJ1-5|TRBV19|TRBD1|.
TGTGCCAGTAGGGACAGGGGTGCCCCCAATCAGCCCCAGCATTTT
CASRDRGAPNQPQHF
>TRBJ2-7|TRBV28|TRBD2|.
TGTGCCAGCAGTACCCCTTGGCTAGCGGGTTCCTACGAGCAGTACTTC
CASSTPWLAGSYEQYF
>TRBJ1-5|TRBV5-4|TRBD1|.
TGTGCCAGCAGTCAAGGACAGGGGTCAGGCCAGCCCCAGCATTTT
CASSQGQGSGQPQHF
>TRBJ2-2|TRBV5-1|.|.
TGCGCCAGCAGCTTGATAGGCCTGAGCGCCGGGGAGCTGTTTTTT
CASSLIGLSAGELFF
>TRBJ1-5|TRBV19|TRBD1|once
TGTGCCAGTGCGTTTAGGACAGGCGATAGCAATCAGCCCCAGCATTTT
CASAFRTGDSNQPQHF